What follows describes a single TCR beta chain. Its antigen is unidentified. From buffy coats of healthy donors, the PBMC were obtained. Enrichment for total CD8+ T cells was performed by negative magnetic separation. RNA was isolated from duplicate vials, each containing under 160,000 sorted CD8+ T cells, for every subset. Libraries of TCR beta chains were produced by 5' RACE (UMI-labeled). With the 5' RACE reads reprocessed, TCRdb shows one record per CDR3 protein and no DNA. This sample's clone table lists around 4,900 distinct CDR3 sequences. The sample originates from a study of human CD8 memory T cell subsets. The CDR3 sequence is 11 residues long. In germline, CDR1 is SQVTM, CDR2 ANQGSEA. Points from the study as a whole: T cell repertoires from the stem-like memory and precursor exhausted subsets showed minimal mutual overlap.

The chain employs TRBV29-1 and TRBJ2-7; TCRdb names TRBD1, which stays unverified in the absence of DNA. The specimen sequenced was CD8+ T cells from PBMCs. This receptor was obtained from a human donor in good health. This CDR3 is CSAGTDYEQYF.